These 3 T cell receptor beta chains share one sample of origin, sequenced in a study of identical twins. TCRdb recomputed calls from the 5' RACE reads with MiXCR, one row per CDR3 protein. The data show 650,000 to 800,000 distinct CDR3 sequences, with 8% to 9% seen just once and approximately 0.89% held by the top ten. Separately, the same data were catalogued under a study of yellow fever vaccine responses in identical twins.

Sequencing used PBMCs. The receptor source for this set is a woman under 30 in good health.

This clonotype was recorded many times. This chain links TRBV5-1 with TRBJ1-1; D possibly corresponds to TRBD1 (5 bases). The V end was cut by 4 bases, the J end by 1 base, with 14 bases between. Looked up from germline, CDR1 is SGHRS and CDR2 is YFSETQ. This CDR3 is built from 15 residues. The CDR3 loop is CASSRGESPNTEAFF. The CDR3 DNA is TGCGCCAGCAGCCGAGGGGAATCGCCGAACACTGAAGCTTTCTTT.

Ten or more counts support this clonotype. This sequence joins TRBV5-6 and TRBJ2-2; D not resolved. The CDR3 is 14 residues long. The V and J ends lost 2 bases and 1 base respectively, with 6 bases between them. Germline CDR1 is SGHDT and CDR2 is YYEEEE. The CDR3 region has the DNA TGTGCCAGCAGCTTTTATCGGAACACCGGGGAGCTGTTTTTT. Amino acid sequence: CASSFYRNTGELFF.

This clonotype has ten or more counts. The chain combines TRBV27 with TRBJ2-2, with 7 bases matching TRBD1. The CDR3 sequence is 15 residues long. The germline gives CDR1 MNHEY, CDR2 SMNVEV (reference sequence). V trimming: 4 bases; J trimming: 0 bases; junction bases outside the gene matches: 2. This chain's CDR3 is CASSSDRANTGELFF. The DNA for the CDR3 is TGTGCCAGCAGTTCCGACAGGGCGAACACCGGGGAGCTGTTTTTT.